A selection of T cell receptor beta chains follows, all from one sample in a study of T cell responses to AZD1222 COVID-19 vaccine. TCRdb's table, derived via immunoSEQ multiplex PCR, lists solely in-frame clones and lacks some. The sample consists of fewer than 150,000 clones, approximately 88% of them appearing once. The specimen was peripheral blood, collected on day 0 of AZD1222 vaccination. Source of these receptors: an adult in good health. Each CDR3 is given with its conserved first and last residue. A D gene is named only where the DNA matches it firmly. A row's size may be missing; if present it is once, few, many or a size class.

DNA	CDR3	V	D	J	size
TGTGCCAGCAGCTTTGACAGGGAGGGTACCCAAGCTTTCTTT	CASSFDREGTQAFF	TRBV7-3	TRBD1	TRBJ1-1	few
TGTGCCAGCAGTTTCGGTCGAGAGCAGTACTTC	CASSFGREQYF	TRBV12-3/TRBV12-4	NA	TRBJ2-7	NA
TGTGCCAGCAGGCGGACAGGGCCTAGCAATCAGCCCCAGCATTTT	CASRRTGPSNQPQHF	TRBV28	TRBD1	TRBJ1-5	few
TGTGCCAGCAGTTTAGCCGGGGGCAGGGGCTACACCTTC	CASSLAGGRGYTF	TRBV27	NA	TRBJ1-2	NA
TGCGCCAGCATGTCAAATGGACGGAGGACAAACAATGAAAAACTGTTTTTT	CASMSNGRRTNNEKLFF	TRBV4-1	NA	TRBJ1-4	NA
TGTGCCAGCAGCCAAGATCAGACAGGTAATCAGCCCCAGCATTTT	CASSQDQTGNQPQHF	TRBV3-1/TRBV3-2	NA	TRBJ1-5	NA
TGTGCCAGTAGTATGGCAGGGTCCGAGCAGTACTTC	CASSMAGSEQYF	TRBV19	NA	TRBJ2-7	NA
TGTGCCAGCAGAAGAGGGAATAATCAGCCCCAGCATTTT	CASRRGNNQPQHF	TRBV6-6	NA	TRBJ1-5	NA
TGTGCCAGCAGTGGGACGGACTACTATGGCTACACCTTC	CASSGTDYYGYTF	TRBV2	NA	TRBJ1-2	once
TGTGCCACCGTAAACGGATACTCTGGGGCCAACGTCCTGACTTTC	CATVNGYSGANVLTF	TRBV24-1	NA	TRBJ2-6	NA
TGTGCCAGCAGCTCCCCGGGGTCCGGCTACACCTTC	CASSSPGSGYTF	TRBV12-3/TRBV12-4	NA	TRBJ1-2	NA
TGTGCCAGCAGCTTATACACAGATAACTATGGCTACACCTTC	CASSLYTDNYGYTF	TRBV7-9	NA	TRBJ1-2	NA
TGTGCCAGCAGCTTAGGATTGAGGGGGCCTGAGGGGAACATTCAGTACTTC	CASSLGLRGPEGNIQYF	TRBV11-3	TRBD1	TRBJ2-4	NA
TGTGCCAGCATGAGGCCGCCCCGGGATGAGCAGTTCTTC	CASMRPPRDEQFF	TRBV28	NA	TRBJ2-1	NA
TGTGCCAGCAGCTCGAATGGGGGGTTCGCGAACACCGGGGAGCTGTTTTTT	CASSSNGGFANTGELFF	TRBV2	NA	TRBJ2-2	NA
TGTGCCAGTAGTACTGGGCCCGCATCACCCCTCCACTTT	CASSTGPASPLHF	TRBV19	NA	TRBJ1-6	NA
TGTGCCAGCAGCCAGGAGGGGATCACGTCCGACGAGCAGTACTTC	CASSQEGITSDEQYF	TRBV3-1/TRBV3-2	NA	TRBJ2-7	once
TGTGCCAGCAGCCCTCAGGGGGCGCGGGGCTACACCTTC	CASSPQGARGYTF	TRBV7-2	TRBD1	TRBJ1-2	NA
TGTGCCAGCAGAACCCGGGATGGAGGCGACAATGAGCAGTTCTTC	CASRTRDGGDNEQFF	TRBV2	NA	TRBJ2-1	many
TGTGCCAGCAGTCCCGGGACAGGGGCCCTTGAGAACACTGAAGCTTTCTTT	CASSPGTGALENTEAFF	TRBV28	TRBD1	TRBJ1-1	NA
TGTGCCAGCTCACCACCATCAGGGGCGCATTCAGAAAAACTGTTTTTT	CASSPPSGAHSEKLFF	TRBV18	NA	TRBJ1-4	NA
TGTGCCACCATAGACAGGTCGGGCACCGGGGAGCTGTTTTTT	CATIDRSGTGELFF	TRBV15	NA	TRBJ2-2	NA
TGTGCCAGCACCTCTAGACTGGAGCAAACCGGGGAGCTGTTTTTT	CASTSRLEQTGELFF	TRBV28	NA	TRBJ2-2	NA
TGTGCCAGCAGTGATGGGGTTTATAGCAATCAGCCCCAGCATTTT	CASSDGVYSNQPQHF	TRBV25-1	NA	TRBJ1-5	NA
TGCGCCAGCAGAACAAACTGGGGCTCCCAAGAGACCCAGTACTTC	CASRTNWGSQETQYF	TRBV5-1	NA	TRBJ2-5	NA
TGTGCCAGCAGACAGGGGCGGGACTACACCTTC	CASRQGRDYTF	TRBV19	TRBD1	TRBJ1-2	once
TGTGCCAGCAGCTACTGGGGGGGGGAAAGGCAGCCCCAGCATTTT	CASSYWGGERQPQHF	TRBV21-1	NA	TRBJ1-5	NA